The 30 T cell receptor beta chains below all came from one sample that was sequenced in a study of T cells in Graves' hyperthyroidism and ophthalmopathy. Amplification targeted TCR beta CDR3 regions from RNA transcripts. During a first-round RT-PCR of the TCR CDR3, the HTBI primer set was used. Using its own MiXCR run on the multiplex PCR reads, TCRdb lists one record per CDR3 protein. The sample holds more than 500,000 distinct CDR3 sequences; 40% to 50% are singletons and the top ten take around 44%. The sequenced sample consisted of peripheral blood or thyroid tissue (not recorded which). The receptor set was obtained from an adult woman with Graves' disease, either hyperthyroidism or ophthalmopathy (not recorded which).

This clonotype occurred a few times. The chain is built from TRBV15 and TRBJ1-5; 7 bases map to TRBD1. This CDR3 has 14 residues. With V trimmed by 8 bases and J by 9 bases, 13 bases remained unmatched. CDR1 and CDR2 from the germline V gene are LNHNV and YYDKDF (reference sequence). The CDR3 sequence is CATGKQGSTWPQHF. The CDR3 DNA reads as TGTGCCACCGGGAAACAGGGGTCTACCTGGCCCCAGCATTTT.

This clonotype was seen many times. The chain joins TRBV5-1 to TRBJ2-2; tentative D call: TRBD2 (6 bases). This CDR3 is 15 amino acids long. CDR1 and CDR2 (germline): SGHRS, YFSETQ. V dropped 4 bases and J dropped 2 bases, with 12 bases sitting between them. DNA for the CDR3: TGCGCCAGCAGCCGGGGCGGGGAAAACACCGGGGAGCTGTTTTTT. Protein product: CASSRGGENTGELFF.

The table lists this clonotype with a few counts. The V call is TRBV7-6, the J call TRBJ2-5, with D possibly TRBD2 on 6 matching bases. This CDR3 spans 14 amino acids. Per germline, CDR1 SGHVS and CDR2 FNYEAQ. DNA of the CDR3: TGTGCTCGAAGCCCCAGGACTACTGGGGAGACCCAGTACTTC. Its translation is CARSPRTTGETQYF.

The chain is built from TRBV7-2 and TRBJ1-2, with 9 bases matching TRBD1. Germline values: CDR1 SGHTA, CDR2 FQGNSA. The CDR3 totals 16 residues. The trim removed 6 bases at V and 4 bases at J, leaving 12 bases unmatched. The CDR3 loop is CASSEEPTGGVYGYTF. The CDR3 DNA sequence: TGTGCCAGCAGTGAAGAACCGACAGGGGGAGTCTATGGCTACACCTTC.

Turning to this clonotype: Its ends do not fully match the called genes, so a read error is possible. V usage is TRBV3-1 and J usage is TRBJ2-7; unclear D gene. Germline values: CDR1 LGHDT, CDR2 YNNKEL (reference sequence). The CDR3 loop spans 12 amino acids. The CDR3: CASGQTSYEQYF. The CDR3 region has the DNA TGTGCCAGCGGCCAAACCTCCTACGAGCAGTACTTC.

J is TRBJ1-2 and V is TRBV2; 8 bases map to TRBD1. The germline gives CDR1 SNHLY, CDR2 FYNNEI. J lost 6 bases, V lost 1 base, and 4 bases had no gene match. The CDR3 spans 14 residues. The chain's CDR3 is CASSEGRGLNGYTF. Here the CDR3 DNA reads TGTGCCAGCAGTGAAGGCAGGGGGCTCAATGGCTACACCTTC.

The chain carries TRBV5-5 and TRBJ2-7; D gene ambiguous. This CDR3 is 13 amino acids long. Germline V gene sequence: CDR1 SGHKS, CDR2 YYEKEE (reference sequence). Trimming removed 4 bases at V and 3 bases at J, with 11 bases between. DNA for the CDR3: TGTGCCAGCAGCATGGGCCAGCTCTACGAGCAGTACTTC. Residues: CASSMGQLYEQYF.

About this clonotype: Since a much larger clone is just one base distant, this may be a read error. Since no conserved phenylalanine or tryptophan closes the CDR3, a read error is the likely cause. The DNA for the CDR3 is TGCGCCAGCAGTGTTAGCGCGAAGAACTACGAGCAGTACTAC. It translates to CASSVSAKNYEQYY. The rearrangement uses TRBV7-9 and TRBJ2-7; tentatively, D is TRBD2 (5 bases). The CDR3 runs to 14 residues. The germline CDR1 and CDR2 sequences are SEHNR and FQNEAQ (reference sequence).

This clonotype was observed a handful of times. The CDR3 is CASSGGTDNLPLHF. CDR3 nucleotide sequence: TGCGCCAGCAGCGGCGGGACAGACAATTTGCCCCTCCACTTT. This sequence joins TRBV5-1 and TRBJ1-6; the match to TRBD1 covers 7 bases. Germline CDR1 and CDR2: SGHRS and YFSETQ. V lost 4 bases, J lost 13 bases, and 11 bases stayed unmatched. The CDR3 is 14 amino acids.

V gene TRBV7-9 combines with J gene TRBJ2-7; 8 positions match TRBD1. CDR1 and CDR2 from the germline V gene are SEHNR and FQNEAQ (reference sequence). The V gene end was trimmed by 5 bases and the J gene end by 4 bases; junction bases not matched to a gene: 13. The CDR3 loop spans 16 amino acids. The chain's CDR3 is CASSHPDRANFYEQYF. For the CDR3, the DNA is TGTGCCAGCAGCCACCCGGACAGGGCTAATTTTTACGAGCAGTACTTC.

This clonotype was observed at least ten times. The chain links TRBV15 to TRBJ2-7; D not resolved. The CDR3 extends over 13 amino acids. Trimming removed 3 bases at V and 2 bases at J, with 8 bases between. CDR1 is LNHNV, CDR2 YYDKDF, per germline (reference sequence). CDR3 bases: TGTGCCACCAGCAGGCAAAGCCCCTACGAGCAGTACTTC. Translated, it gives CATSRQSPYEQYF.

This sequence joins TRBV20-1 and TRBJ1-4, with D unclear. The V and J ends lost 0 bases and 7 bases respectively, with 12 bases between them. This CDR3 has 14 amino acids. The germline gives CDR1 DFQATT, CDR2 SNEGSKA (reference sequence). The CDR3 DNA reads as TGCAGTGCTAGAGACGGCCACGGGAGTGAAAAACTGTTTTTT. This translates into CSARDGHGSEKLFF.

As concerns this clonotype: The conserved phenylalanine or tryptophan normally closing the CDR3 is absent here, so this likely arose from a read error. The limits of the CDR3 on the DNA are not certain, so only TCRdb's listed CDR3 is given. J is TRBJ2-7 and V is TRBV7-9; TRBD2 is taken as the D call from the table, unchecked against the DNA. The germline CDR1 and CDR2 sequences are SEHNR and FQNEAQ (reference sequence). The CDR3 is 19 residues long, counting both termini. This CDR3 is CASSAPGLAGGPLRAVPRQ.

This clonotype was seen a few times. The CDR3 DNA sequence: TGTGCCACCAGTGATGACCGGCTCCAAGAGACCCAGTACTTC. This translates into CATSDDRLQETQYF. V gene TRBV24-1 combines with J gene TRBJ2-5; D unresolved. Germline CDR1 and CDR2: KGHDR and SFDVKD. The CDR3 consists of 14 residues. V was cut by 3 bases and J by 1 base, with 8 bases left in between.

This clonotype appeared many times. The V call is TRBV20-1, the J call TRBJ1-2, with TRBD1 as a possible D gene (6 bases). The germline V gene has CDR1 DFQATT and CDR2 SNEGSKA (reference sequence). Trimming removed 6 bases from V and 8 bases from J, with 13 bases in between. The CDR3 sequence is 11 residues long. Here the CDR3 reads CSARGTWGYTF. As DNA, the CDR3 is TGCAGTGCGCGCGGGACATGGGGCTACACCTTC.

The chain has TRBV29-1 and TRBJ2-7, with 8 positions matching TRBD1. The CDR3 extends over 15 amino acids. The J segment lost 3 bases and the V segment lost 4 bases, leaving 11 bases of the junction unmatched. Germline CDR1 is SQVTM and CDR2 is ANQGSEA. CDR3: CSVVRHRDRNYEQYF. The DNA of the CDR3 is TGCAGCGTTGTCCGCCACCGGGACAGGAACTACGAGCAGTACTTC.

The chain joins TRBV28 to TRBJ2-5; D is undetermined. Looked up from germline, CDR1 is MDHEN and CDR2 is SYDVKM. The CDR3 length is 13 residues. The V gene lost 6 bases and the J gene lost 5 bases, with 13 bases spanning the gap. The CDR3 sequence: CASRVWGEETQYF. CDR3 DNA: TGTGCCAGCAGGGTGTGGGGTGAGGAGACCCAGTACTTC.

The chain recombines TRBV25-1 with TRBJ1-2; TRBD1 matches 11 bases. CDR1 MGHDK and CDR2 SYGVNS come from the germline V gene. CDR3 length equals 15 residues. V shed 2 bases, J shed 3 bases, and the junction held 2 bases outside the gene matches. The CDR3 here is CASSEMGQGDYGYTF. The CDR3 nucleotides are TGTGCCAGCAGTGAAATGGGACAGGGGGACTATGGCTACACCTTC.

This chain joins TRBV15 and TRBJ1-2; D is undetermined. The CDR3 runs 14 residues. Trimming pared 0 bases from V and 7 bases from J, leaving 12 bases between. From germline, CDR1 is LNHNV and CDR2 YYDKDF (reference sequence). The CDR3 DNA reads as TGTGCCACCAGCAGAGAAGGAACAATCCGTGGCTACACCTTC. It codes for CATSREGTIRGYTF.

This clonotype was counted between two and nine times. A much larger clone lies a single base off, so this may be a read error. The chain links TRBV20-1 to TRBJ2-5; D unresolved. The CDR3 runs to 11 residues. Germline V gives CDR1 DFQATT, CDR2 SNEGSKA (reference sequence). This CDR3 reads CSAHGEETQCF. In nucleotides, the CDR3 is TGCAGTGCTCATGGGGAAGAGACCCAGTGCTTC.

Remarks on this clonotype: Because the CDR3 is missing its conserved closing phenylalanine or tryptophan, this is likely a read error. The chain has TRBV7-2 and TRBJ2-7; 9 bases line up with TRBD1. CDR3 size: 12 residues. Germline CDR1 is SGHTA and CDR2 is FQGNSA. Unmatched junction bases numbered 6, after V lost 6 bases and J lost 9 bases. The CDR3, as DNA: TGTGCCAGCAGTTCTACAGGGGGCGTGCAGTACCTC. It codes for CASSSTGGVQYL.

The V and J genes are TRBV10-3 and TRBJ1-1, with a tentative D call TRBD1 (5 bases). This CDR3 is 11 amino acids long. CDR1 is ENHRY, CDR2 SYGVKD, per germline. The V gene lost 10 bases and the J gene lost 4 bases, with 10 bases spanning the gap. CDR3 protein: CATRDGTEAFF. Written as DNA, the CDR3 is TGTGCCACGAGGGACGGCACTGAAGCTTTCTTT.

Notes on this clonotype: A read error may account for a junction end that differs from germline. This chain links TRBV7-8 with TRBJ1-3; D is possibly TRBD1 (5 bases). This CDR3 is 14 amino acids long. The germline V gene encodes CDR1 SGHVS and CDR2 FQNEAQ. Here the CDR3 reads CASSQAGGPRTIYF. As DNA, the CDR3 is TGCGCCAGCAGCCAAGCTGGGGGACCTCGCACCATATATTTT.

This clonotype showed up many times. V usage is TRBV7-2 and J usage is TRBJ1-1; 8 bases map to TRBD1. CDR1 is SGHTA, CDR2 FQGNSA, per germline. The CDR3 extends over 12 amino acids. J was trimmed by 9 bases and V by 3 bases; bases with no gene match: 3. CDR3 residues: CASSFRGRKAFF. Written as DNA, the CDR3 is TGTGCCAGCAGCTTCAGGGGGCGGAAAGCTTTCTTT.

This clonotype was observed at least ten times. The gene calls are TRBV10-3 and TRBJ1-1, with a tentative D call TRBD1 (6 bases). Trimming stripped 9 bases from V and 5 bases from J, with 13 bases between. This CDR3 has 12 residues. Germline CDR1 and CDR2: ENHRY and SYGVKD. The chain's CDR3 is CAIAAGTTEAFF. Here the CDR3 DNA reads TGTGCCATTGCAGCCGGGACAACTGAAGCTTTCTTT.

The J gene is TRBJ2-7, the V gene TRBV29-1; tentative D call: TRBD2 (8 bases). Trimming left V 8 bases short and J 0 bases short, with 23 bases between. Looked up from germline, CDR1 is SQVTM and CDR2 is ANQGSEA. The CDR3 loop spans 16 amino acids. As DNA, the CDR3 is TGCAGCTTGGGGACAGTCTTAGCGGGGAGCTCCTACGAGCAGTACTTC. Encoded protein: CSLGTVLAGSSYEQYF.

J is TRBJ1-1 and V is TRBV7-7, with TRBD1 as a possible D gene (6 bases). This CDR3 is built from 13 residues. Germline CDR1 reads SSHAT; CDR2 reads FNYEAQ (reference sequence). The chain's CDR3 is CARWGAPNTEAFF. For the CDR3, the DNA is TGTGCTAGGTGGGGGGCCCCGAACACTGAAGCTTTCTTT.

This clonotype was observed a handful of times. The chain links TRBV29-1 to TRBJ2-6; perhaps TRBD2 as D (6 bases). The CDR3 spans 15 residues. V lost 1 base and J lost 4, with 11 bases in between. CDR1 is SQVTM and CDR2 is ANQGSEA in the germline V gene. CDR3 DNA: TGCAGCGTTGAAGGAGCGGGTTCCGGGGCCAACGTCCTGACTTTC. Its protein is CSVEGAGSGANVLTF.

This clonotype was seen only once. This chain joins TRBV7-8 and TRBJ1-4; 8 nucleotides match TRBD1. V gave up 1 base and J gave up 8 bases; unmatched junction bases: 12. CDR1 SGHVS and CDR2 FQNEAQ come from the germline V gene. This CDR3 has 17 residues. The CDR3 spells CASSLGQGTAGGEKLFF. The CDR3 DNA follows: TGTGCCAGCAGCTTAGGGCAGGGCACGGCAGGGGGCGAAAAACTGTTTTTT.

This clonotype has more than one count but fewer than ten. Here the CDR3 DNA reads TGTGCCAGCAGCCAACTTGTCGGGAGAGCTAACTATGGCTACACCTTC. It is translated as CASSQLVGRANYGYTF. The rearrangement links TRBV3-1 to TRBJ1-2; no clear D gene. This CDR3 has 16 residues. CDR1 LGHDT and CDR2 YNNKEL come from the germline V gene (reference sequence). V was clipped by 2 bases and J by 0 bases, with 13 bases between them. The full variable domain, rest sourced from reference TRBV3-1 and TRBJ1-2, is DTAVSQTPKYLVTQMGNDKSIKCEQNLGHDTMYWYKQDSKKFLKIMFSYNNKELIINETVPNRFSPKSPDKAHLNLHINSLELGDSAVYFCASSQLVGRANYGYTFGSGTRLTVV.